Listed here are 3 T cell receptor beta chains from one sample, sequenced in a study of molecular identifiers for immune sequencing clone quantification. MiXCR was run by TCRdb on the PCR reads, yielding one entry per CDR3 protein. The sample gives 88,000 or so distinct CDR3 sequences, 21% of which show up once; approximately 1% is in the top ten. The source material was naive CD8+ T cells from blood, with Jurkat cell RNA spiked in. The subset: FACS-sorted CD8+CD4-CCR7+CD45RA+ naive T cells. The receptor source for this set is a human donor in good health. Some libraries in this study had Jurkat cell RNA spiked in.

This clonotype has a count of ten or more. J is TRBJ2-7 and V is TRBV5-1; unclear D gene. The V gene lost 6 bases and the J gene lost 9 bases, with 10 bases spanning the gap. There are 10 residues in the CDR3. CDR1 and CDR2 from the germline V gene are SGHRS and YFSETQ. CDR3 nucleotide sequence: TGCGCCAGCACTCTCCCTTGGCAGTACTTC. Its protein is CASTLPWQYF.

The sample holds a few counts of this clonotype. The rearrangement joins TRBV4-1 to TRBJ1-4, with TRBD1 identical over 7 bases. The CDR3 covers 16 residues. Germline loops: CDR1 MGHRA, CDR2 YSYEKL. With V trimmed by 3 bases and J by 4 bases, 8 bases remained unmatched. CDR3 sequence: CASSHGMGQINEKLFF. The CDR3 coding sequence is TGCGCCAGCAGCCATGGTATGGGACAGATTAATGAAAAACTGTTTTTT.

This clonotype was counted many times. The chain uses TRBV28 and TRBJ1-1, with D possibly matching TRBD1 (6 bases). CDR1 MDHEN and CDR2 SYDVKM come from the germline V gene. The CDR3 is made up of 14 amino acids. The V end lost 6 bases, the J end lost 12 bases, and 23 bases lay between the germline ends. CDR3 in DNA: TGTGCCAGCAGCAAATTGGGGGGGGGCCAATCAACTTTCTTT. Protein sequence: CASSKLGGGQSTFF.